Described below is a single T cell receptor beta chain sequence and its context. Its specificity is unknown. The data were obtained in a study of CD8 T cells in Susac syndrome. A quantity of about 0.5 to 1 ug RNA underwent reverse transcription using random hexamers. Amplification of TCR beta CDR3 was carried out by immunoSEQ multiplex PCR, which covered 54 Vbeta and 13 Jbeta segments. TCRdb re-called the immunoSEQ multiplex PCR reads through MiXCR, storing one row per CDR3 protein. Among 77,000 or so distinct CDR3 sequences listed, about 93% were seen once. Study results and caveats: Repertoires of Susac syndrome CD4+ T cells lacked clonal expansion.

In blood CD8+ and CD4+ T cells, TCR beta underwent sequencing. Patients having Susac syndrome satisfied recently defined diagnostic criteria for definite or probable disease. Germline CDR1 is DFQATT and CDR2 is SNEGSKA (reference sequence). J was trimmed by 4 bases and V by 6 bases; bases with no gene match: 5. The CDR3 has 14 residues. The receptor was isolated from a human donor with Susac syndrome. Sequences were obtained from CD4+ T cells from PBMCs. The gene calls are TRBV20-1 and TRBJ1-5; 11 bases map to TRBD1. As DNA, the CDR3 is TGCAGTGCCAGGACAGGGGGCCGGAATCAGCCCCAGCATTTT. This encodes CSARTGGRNQPQHF.